This T cell receptor (beta chain) originates from a study of CD8+CD57+ T cells in acquired aplastic anemia. Across the study: The DNA of sorted CD4+ and CD8+ cells averaged approximately 3.2 ug.

Flow cytometry had shown expanded CD8+CD57+ cells in the patients chosen for sequencing. TCR beta VDJ and CDR3 profiling used genomic DNA as template. From the reads, TCRdb called clonotypes with MiXCR, one entry per CDR3 protein. In the table there are a few hundred thousand distinct CDR3 sequences, around 30% of which are singletons. The germline gives CDR1 SNHLY, CDR2 FYNNEI. With 6 bases removed from V and 2 bases from J, the gap between germline ends came to 16 bases. The CDR3 totals 15 residues. The TCR comes from a human donor with aplastic anemia. Sample: sorted CD4+, CD8+, or CD8+CD57+ T cells (not recorded which) from PBMCs. This chain joins TRBV2 and TRBJ1-2, with D uncertain. The CDR3 DNA reads as TGTGCCAGCAGATTAAACGGACGGTTGAACTATGGCTACACCTTC. Encoded protein: CASRLNGRLNYGYTF.